This TCR beta chain was retrieved from a study of blood T cells in healthy people across ages. Points from the study as a whole: The study found more naive CD4+ cells and higher diversity in long-lived than aged donors.

V was pared by 6 bases and J by 2 bases, with 13 bases of the junction left unmatched. The germline V gene encodes CDR1 SGHKS and CDR2 YYEKEE (reference sequence). The CDR3 is 17 residues long. Every donor gave roughly 9.2 milliliters of peripheral blood. Comments on this clonotype: The antigen is unknown. This may be a read error: a much more frequent sequence differs by one nucleotide. Since the CDR3 does not end with the conserved phenylalanine or tryptophan, this likely comes from a read error.

A second about 7 to 12 cycle PCR used barcoded and J-beta primers. Each of the cDNA molecules was tagged by a template-switch adaptor with 12 random nucleotides. TCRdb fed the 5' RACE reads into MiXCR, producing one record per CDR3 protein. This sample has about 1,600,000 distinct CDR3 sequences; roughly 45% occur once, and the top ten carry 7.9%. The sequenced sample was blood. This TCR was recovered from a woman aged 18-30 years in good health. The chain combines TRBV5-5 with TRBJ2-3, with 9 nucleotides matching TRBD2. The CDR3 DNA follows: TGTGCCAGCACCCTGCGGGCTAGCGGGGCTCTCACAGATACGCAGTATGTT. It encodes CASTLRASGALTDTQYV.